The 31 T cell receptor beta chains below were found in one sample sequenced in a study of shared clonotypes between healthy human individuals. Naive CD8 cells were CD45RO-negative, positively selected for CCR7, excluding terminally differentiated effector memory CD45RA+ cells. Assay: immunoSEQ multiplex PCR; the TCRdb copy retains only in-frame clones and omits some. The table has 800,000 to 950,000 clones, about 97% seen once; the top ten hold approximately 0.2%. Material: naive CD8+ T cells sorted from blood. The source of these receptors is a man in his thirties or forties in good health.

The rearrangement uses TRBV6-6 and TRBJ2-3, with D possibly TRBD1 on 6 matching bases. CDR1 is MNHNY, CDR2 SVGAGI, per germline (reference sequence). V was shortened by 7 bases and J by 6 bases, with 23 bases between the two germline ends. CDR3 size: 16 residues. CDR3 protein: CASTQDVGAHWDTQYF. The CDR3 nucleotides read TGTGCCAGCACTCAAGATGTGGGGGCACACTGGGATACGCAGTATTTT.

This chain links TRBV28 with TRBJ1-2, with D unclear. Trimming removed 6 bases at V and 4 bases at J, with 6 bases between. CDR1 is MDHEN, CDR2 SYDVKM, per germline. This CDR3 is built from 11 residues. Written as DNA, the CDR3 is TGTGCCAGCAGCCAAGTCTATGGCTACACCTTC. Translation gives CASSQVYGYTF.

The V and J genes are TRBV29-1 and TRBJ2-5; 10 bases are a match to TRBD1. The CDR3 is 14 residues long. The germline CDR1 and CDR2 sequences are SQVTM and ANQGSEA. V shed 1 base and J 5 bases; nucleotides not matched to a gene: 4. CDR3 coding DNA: TGCAGCGTTGAAGGCAGGGGACAGGGGGAGACCCAGTACTTC. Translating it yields CSVEGRGQGETQYF.

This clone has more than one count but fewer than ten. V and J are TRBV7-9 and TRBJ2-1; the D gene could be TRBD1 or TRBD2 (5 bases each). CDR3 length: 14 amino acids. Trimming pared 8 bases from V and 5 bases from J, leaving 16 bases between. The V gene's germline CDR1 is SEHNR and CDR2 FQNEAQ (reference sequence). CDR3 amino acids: CASGGETDHNEQFF. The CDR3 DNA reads TGTGCCAGCGGGGGTGAGACAGATCACAATGAGCAGTTCTTC.

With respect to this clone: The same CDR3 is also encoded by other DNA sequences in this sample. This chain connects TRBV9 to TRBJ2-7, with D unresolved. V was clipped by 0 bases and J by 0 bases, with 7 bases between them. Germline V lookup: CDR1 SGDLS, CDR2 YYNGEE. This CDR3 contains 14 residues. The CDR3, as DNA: TGTGCCAGCAGCGTAGGGGGTAGCTCCTACGAGCAGTACTTC. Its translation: CASSVGGSSYEQYF.

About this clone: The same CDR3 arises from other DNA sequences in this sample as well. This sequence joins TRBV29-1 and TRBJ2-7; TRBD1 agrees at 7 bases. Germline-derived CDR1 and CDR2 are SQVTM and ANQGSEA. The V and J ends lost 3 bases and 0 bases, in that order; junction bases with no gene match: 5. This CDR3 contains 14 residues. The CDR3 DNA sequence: TGCAGCGTTGAGCTACAGGGGAGCTCCTACGAGCAGTACTTC. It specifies CSVELQGSSYEQYF.

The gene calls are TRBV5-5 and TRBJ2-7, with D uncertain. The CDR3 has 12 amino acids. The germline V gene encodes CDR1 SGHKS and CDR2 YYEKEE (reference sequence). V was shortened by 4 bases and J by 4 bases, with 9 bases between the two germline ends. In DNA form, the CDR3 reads TGTGCCAGCAGCCTTGGGGTGTACGAGCAGTACTTC. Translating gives CASSLGVYEQYF.

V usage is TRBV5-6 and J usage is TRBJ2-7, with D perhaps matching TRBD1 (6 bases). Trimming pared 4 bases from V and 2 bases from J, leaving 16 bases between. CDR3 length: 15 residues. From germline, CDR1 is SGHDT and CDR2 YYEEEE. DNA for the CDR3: TGTGCCAGCAGCCCCAGGGACATGACGACCTACGAGCAGTACTTC. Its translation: CASSPRDMTTYEQYF.

The CDR3 loop reads CASSIRQGIIKNIQYF. The CDR3 DNA follows: TGTGCCAGCAGCATCAGACAGGGTATCATCAAAAACATTCAGTACTTC. The chain recombines TRBV7-4 with TRBJ2-4; 7 bases agree with TRBD1. Germline assignment: CDR1 SGHVT and CDR2 SQSDAQ. J was trimmed by 3 bases and V by 5 bases; bases with no gene match: 10. The CDR3 extends over 16 amino acids.

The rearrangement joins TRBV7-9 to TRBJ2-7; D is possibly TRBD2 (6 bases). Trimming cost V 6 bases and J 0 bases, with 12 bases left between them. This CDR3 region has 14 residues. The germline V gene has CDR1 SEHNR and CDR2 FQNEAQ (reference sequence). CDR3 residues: CASRHPGDSYEQYF. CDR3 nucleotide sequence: TGTGCCAGCAGGCACCCGGGAGACTCCTACGAGCAGTACTTC.

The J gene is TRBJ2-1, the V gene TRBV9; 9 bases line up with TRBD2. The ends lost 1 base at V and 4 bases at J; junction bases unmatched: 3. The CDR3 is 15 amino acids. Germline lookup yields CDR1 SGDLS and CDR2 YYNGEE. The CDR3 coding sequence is TGTGCCAGCAGCGTAACTAGCGGGCCTTACAATGAGCAGTTCTTC. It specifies CASSVTSGPYNEQFF.

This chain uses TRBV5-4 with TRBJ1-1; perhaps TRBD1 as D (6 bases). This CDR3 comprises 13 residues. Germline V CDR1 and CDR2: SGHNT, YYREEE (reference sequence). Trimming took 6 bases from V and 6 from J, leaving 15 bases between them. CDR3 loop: CASIPLGGAEAFF. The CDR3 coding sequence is TGTGCCAGCATCCCGTTGGGGGGCGCTGAAGCTTTCTTT.

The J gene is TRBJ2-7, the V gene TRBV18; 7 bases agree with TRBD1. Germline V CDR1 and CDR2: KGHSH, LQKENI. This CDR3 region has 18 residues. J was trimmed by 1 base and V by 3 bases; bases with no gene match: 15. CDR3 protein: CASSPDRVPRIISYEQYF. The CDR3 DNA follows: TGTGCCAGCTCACCCGACAGGGTCCCTCGAATTATATCCTACGAGCAGTACTTC.

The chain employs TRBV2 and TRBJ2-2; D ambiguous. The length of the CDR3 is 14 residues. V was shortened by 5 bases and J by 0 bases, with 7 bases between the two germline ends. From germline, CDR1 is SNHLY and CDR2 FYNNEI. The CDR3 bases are TGTGCCAGCAGTCGACAACCGAACACCGGGGAGCTGTTTTTT. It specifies CASSRQPNTGELFF.

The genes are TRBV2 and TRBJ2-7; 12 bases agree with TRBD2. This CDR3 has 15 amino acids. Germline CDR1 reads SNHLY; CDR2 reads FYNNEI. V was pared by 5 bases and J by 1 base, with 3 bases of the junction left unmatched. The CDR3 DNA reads TGTGCCAGCAGTCCCGGACTAGCGGGATCCTACGAGCAGTACTTC. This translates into CASSPGLAGSYEQYF.

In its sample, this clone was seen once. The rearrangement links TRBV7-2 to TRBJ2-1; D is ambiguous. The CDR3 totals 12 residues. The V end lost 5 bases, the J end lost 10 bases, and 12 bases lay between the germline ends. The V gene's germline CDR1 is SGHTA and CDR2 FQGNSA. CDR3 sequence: CASSLTRHEQFF. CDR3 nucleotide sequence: TGTGCCAGCAGCCTGACCAGACACGAGCAGTTCTTC. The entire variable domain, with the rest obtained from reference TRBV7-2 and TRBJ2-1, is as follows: GAGVSQSPSNKVTEKGKDVELRCDPISGHTALYWYRQSLGQGLEFLIYFQGNSAPDKSGLPSDRFSAERTGGSVSTLTIQRTQQEDSAVYLCASSLTRHEQFFGPGTRLTVL.

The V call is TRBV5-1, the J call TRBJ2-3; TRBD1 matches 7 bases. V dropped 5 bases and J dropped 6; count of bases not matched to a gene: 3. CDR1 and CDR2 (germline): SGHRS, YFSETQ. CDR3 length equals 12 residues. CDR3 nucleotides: TGCGCCAGCAGAGAGGACAGGGATACGCAGTATTTT. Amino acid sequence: CASREDRDTQYF.

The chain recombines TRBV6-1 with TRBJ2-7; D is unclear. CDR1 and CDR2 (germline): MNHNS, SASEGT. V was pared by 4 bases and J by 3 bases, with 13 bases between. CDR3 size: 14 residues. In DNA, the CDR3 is TGTGCCAGCAGTGTGTACGAGAGCCACTACGAGCAGTACTTC. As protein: CASSVYESHYEQYF.

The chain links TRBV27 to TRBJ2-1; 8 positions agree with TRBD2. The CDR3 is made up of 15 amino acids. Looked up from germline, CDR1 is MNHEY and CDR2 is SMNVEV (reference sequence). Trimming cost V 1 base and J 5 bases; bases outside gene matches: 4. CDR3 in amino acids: CASSLLASGHNEQFF. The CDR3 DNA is TGTGCCAGCAGTTTATTGGCTAGCGGGCACAATGAGCAGTTCTTC.

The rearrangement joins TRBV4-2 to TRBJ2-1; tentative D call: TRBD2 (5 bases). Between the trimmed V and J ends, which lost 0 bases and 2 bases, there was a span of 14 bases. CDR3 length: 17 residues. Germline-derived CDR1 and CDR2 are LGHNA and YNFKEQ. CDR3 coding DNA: TGTGCCAGCAGCCAAGAACGCGAACTAGAGCCCTACAATGAGCAGTTCTTC. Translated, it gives CASSQERELEPYNEQFF.

The DNA of the CDR3 is TGCGCCAGCAGCCCTGGGACTAGCGGGACAGGCAATGAGCAGTTCTTC. Amino acid sequence: CASSPGTSGTGNEQFF. The chain couples TRBV4-1 to TRBJ2-1; 13 nucleotides align to TRBD2. The germline gives CDR1 MGHRA, CDR2 YSYEKL. After removal of 4 bases from V and 6 bases from J, the junction contained 6 bases not matched to a gene. The CDR3 spans 16 residues.

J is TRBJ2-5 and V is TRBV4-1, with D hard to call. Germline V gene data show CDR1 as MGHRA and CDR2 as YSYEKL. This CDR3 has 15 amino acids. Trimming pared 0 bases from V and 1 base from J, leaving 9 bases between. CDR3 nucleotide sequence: TGCGCCAGCAGCCAAGAGTTCGCTAGCCAAGAGACCCAGTACTTC. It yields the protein CASSQEFASQETQYF.

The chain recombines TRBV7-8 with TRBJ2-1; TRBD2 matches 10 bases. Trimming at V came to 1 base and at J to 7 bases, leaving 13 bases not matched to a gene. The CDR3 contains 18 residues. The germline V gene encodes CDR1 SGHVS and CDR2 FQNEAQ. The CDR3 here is CASSLGRASGSRSNEQFF. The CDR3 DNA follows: TGTGCCAGCAGCTTAGGGAGAGCTAGCGGGAGTCGAAGTAATGAGCAGTTCTTC.

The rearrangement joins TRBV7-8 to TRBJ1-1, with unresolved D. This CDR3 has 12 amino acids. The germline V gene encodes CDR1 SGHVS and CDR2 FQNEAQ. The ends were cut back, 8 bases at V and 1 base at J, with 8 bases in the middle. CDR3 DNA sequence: TGTGCCAGCCTAACCGGGAACACTGAAGCTTTCTTT. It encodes CASLTGNTEAFF.

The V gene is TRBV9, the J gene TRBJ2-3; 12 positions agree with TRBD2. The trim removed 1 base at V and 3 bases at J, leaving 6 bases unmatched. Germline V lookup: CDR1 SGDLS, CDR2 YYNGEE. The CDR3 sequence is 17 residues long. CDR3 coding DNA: TGTGCCAGCAGCGTACGGGGACTAGCGGGTCTTACAGATACGCAGTATTTT. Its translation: CASSVRGLAGLTDTQYF.

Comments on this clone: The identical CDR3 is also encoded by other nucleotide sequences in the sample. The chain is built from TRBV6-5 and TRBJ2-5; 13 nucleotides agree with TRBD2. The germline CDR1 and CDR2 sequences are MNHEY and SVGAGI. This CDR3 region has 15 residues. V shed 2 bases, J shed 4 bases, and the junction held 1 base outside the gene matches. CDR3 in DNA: TGTGCCAGCAGTTACGGACTAGCGGGAGTAGAGACCCAGTACTTC. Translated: CASSYGLAGVETQYF.

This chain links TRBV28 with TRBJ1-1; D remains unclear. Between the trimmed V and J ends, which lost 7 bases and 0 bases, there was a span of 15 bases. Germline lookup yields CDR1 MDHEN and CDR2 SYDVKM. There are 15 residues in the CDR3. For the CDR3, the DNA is TGTGCCAGCATTACCGCCTATACCATGAACACTGAAGCTTTCTTT. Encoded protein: CASITAYTMNTEAFF.

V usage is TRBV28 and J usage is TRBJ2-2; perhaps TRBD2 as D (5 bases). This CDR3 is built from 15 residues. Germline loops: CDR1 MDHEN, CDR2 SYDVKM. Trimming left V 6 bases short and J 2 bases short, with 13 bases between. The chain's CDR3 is CASSISGTNTGELFF. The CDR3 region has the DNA TGTGCCAGCAGCATCAGCGGAACTAACACCGGGGAGCTGTTTTTT.

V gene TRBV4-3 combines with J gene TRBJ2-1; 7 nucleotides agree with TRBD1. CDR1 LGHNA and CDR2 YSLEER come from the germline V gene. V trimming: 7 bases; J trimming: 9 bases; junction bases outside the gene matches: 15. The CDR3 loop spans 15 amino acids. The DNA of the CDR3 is TGCGCCAGCACTGTATCCCCATCAGGGGGAAGTGAGCAGTTCTTC. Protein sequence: CASTVSPSGGSEQFF.

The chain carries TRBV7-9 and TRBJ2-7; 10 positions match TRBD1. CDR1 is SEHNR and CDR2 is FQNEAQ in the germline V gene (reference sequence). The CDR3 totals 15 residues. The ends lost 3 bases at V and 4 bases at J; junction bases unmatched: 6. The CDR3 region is CASSLGQGFSYEQYF. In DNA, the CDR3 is TGTGCCAGCAGCTTGGGACAGGGGTTCAGTTACGAGCAGTACTTC.

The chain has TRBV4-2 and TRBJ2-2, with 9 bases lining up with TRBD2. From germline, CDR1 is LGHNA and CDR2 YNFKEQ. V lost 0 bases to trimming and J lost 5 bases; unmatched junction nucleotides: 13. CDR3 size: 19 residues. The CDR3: CASSQEVPGLAGSTGELFF. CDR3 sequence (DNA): TGTGCCAGCAGCCAAGAGGTTCCGGGACTAGCCGGCTCGACCGGGGAGCTGTTTTTT.